This entry features one T cell receptor beta chain sequence. This sample is part of a study of cytotoxic CD8 clonotypes in ibrutinib-treated CLL. Study context: Responses: around 24 partial, 2 complete; after median approximately 70 months, roughly 15 stayed remitted, roughly 12 progressed.

A 1 in 200,000 to 1 in 1 million T cell depth was the sequencing target. The repertoire was sequenced with immunoSEQ multiplex PCR; TCRdb's copy has only in-frame clones and lacks some. The repertoire holds about 40,000 clones, with 65% to 70% as singletons. Here the sequenced sample was PBMCs, taken at disease progression, from a patient treated with ibrutinib. This TCR was sampled from a human donor with chronic lymphocytic leukemia.

The CDR3 region is CASSPGLGVSYEQYF. The CDR3 DNA sequence: TGTGCCAGCAGCCCGGGACTAGGAGTATCCTACGAGCAGTACTTC. This chain joins TRBV7-3 and TRBJ2-7, with 8 bases aligning to TRBD2. CDR3 length equals 15 residues. Germline V CDR1 and CDR2: SGHTA, FQGTGA. The V and J ends lost 5 bases and 1 base, in that order; junction bases with no gene match: 7.